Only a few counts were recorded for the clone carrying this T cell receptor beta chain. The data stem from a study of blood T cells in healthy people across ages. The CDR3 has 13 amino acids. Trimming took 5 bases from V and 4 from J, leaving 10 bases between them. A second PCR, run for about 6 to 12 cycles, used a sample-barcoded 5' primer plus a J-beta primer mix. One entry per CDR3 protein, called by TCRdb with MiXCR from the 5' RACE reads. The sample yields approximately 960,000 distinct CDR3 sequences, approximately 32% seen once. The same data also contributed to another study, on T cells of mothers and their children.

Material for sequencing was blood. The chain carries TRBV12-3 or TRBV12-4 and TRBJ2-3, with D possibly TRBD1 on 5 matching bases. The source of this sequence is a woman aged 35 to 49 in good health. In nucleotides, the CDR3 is TGTGCCAGCAGTCCACAGGTTTCAGATACGCAGTATTTT. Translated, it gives CASSPQVSDTQYF.